This TCR beta chain was obtained from a study of T cell responses to AZD1222 COVID-19 vaccine. Sequencing was performed with immunoSEQ multiplex PCR; in TCRdb, only in-frame clones are kept and a portion is missing. Of approximately 200,000 clones in the sample, approximately 90% are singletons; the top ten hold approximately 3.4%. General observations from the study: Spike-spanning, vaccine-associated CD4 TCRs were dominant at 160-218 and 743-854.

On this clone: Its antigen remains unidentified.

The V gene lost 1 base and the J gene lost 3 bases, with 7 bases spanning the gap. In germline, CDR1 is PRHDT, CDR2 FYEKMQ (reference sequence). The CDR3 totals 13 residues. The rearrangement uses TRBV13 and TRBJ2-7, with D possibly being TRBD1 (5 bases). The clonotype was recovered from an adult who received the AZD1222 COVID-19 vaccine. The sample consisted of peripheral blood, taken 28 days after the second AZD1222 dose. DNA of the CDR3: TGTGCCAGCAGCTTAGCAGGGTACTACGAGCAGTACTTC. Encoded protein: CASSLAGYYEQYF.